This T cell receptor beta chain was captured by sequencing in a study of blood T cell repertoires in COVID-19. At the level of the study: Samples taken during acute and convalescent COVID-19 were collected in the United States, Italy and Spain. In each case, the material was cDNA or gDNA derived from T cells, B-cell-depleted T cells, or PBMCs.

The CDR3 spans 13 residues. The ends were cut back, 2 bases at V and 2 bases at J, with 6 bases in the middle. Germline CDR1 SGHAT, CDR2 FQNNGV. Study processing details: Amplifying reference gene primers gave estimates of nucleated cell counts. Measured with immunoSEQ multiplex PCR; TCRdb has only the in-frame clones, and not every one. V, J and clone size were drawn from that table, and D and trimming were deduced from the DNA. The sample consists of under 120,000 clones, around 91% of them appearing once. The sequenced sample was peripheral blood. V usage is TRBV11-2 and J usage is TRBJ2-5; the D is unclear. The clonotype was recovered from an elderly woman with acute or convalescent COVID-19. CDR3 loop: CASSLLGQETQYF. As DNA, the CDR3 is TGTGCCAGCAGCTTACTAGGTCAAGAGACCCAGTACTTC.